This T cell receptor (beta chain) stems from a study of resident and recirculating memory T cells in vitiligo. Germline lookup yields CDR1 LNHDA and CDR2 SQIVND (reference sequence). Trimming cost V 7 bases and J 1 base; bases outside gene matches: 6. The CDR3 is made up of 14 amino acids. Profiled with immunoSEQ multiplex PCR; TCRdb holds only in-frame clones, not every one. The table includes fewer than 80,000 clones, approximately 93% detected once. The sequence was collected from a male donor with vitiligo. The chain recombines TRBV19 with TRBJ1-2; 7 bases align to TRBD1. The sequencing input was blood. CDR3 in amino acids: CASTPGQFNYGYTF. CDR3 coding DNA: TGTGCCAGTACGCCGGGACAGTTTAACTATGGCTACACCTTC. Drawing the rest from reference TRBV19 and TRBJ1-2, the complete variable domain is DGGITQSPKYLFRKEGQNVTLSCEQNLNHDAMYWYRQDPGQGLRLIYYSQIVNDFQKGDIAEGYSVSREKKESFPLTVTSAQKNPTAFYLCASTPGQFNYGYTFGSGTRLTVV.